Presented here are 27 T cell receptor beta chains from one specimen sequenced in a study of T cells after yellow fever vaccination. TCRdb used MiXCR to reprocess the 5' RACE reads, holding one entry per CDR3 protein. Among 450,000 to 600,000 distinct CDR3 sequences listed, roughly 14% were seen once. This specimen was PBMCs, taken on the day of the yellow fever booster vaccination. The receptors originated from a man aged 25-45 years who received the YFV17D yellow fever vaccine.

This chain joins TRBV10-3 and TRBJ2-6, with D perhaps matching TRBD1 (6 bases). Germline-derived CDR1 and CDR2 are ENHRY and SYGVKD. Trimming stripped 3 bases from V and 0 bases from J, with 12 bases between. The CDR3 has 17 amino acids. CDR3 residues: CAISDSPTGSGANVLTF. The CDR3 DNA follows: TGTGCCATCAGTGACTCCCCGACAGGCTCTGGGGCCAACGTCCTGACTTTC.

The V gene is TRBV6-2 or TRBV6-3, the J gene TRBJ2-5; 8 nucleotides agree with TRBD1. Trimming removed 5 bases from V and 4 bases from J; junction bases left unmatched: 9. The CDR3 covers 15 residues. The germline CDR1 and CDR2 sequences are MNHEY and SVGEGT. CDR3 amino acids: CASSPRTGIGETQYF. The DNA of the CDR3 is TGTGCCAGCAGTCCGCGGACAGGGATCGGAGAGACCCAGTACTTC.

The chain links TRBV7-6 to TRBJ1-3; D uncertain. CDR1 is SGHVS, CDR2 FNYEAQ, per germline. V lost 1 base and J 4 bases, leaving 8 bases between the germline ends. The CDR3 consists of 14 residues. The CDR3: CASSLEDRGNTIYF. As DNA, the CDR3 is TGTGCCAGCAGCTTAGAGGATCGAGGAAACACCATATATTTT. Together with reference TRBV7-6 and TRBJ1-3, the CDR3 gives the full variable domain: GAGVSQSPRYKVTKRGQDVALRCDPISGHVSLYWYRQALGQGPEFLTYFNYEAQQDKSGLPNDRFSAERPEGSISTLTIQRTEQRDSAMYRCASSLEDRGNTIYFGEGSWLTVV.

This clonotype was observed a handful of times. The chain employs TRBV29-1 and TRBJ2-3, with TRBD1 matching 11 bases. With V trimmed by 0 bases and J by 1 base, 3 bases remained unmatched. Germline CDR1 and CDR2: SQVTM and ANQGSEA. CDR3 length: 16 amino acids. The CDR3 reads CSVEDEDRGRTDTQYF. The CDR3 DNA is TGCAGCGTTGAAGATGAGGACAGGGGGCGCACAGATACGCAGTATTTT.

This clonotype appeared a few times. V usage is TRBV6-2 or TRBV6-3 and J usage is TRBJ2-1, with D tentatively TRBD2 (5 bases). The CDR3 sequence is 13 residues long. The germline V and J ends were trimmed by 6 bases and 5 bases, with 11 bases remaining between them. Germline CDR1 is MNHEY and CDR2 is SVGEGT. The CDR3 nucleotides are TGTGCCAGCAGAGCGTCCGGGGACAATGAGCAGTTCTTC. Its translation: CASRASGDNEQFF.

The chain links TRBV6-5 to TRBJ2-2, with D unclear. This CDR3 is built from 14 residues. Germline V CDR1 and CDR2: MNHEY, SVGAGI. V shed 2 bases and J shed 1 base, with 5 bases lying between them. The CDR3 region is CASSYGRNTGELFF. As DNA, the CDR3 is TGTGCCAGCAGTTACGGGCGGAACACCGGGGAGCTGTTTTTT.

This clonotype was observed a handful of times. An end of the junction differs from the germline gene, which may be a read error. As DNA, the CDR3 is TGTGCCGGCAGTCTGGGAACAACCGGGGAGCTGTTTTTT. This encodes CAGSLGTTGELFF. The rearrangement joins TRBV28 to TRBJ2-2, with D hard to call. This CDR3 comprises 13 residues. Germline V lookup: CDR1 MDHEN, CDR2 SYDVKM.

This clonotype was detected a few times. The chain carries TRBV30 and TRBJ2-2; D gene unclear. V was shortened by 0 bases and J by 7 bases, with 6 bases between the two germline ends. Germline CDR1 GTSNPN, CDR2 SVGIG (reference sequence). This CDR3 contains 12 residues. CDR3 DNA sequence: TGTGCCTGGAGTGTAAACGGCGGGGAGCTGTTTTTT. Translation gives CAWSVNGGELFF.

This clonotype was detected only a few times. V is TRBV21-1 and J is TRBJ1-2; the D call in the table, TRBD1, was not verified against the DNA. TRBV21-1 is a pseudogene segment. CDR3 length: 11 amino acids. The CDR3 protein is CASTRQDGYTF. The CDR3 DNA sequence: TGTGCCAGCACCAGACAGGACGGCTACACCTTC.

This chain links TRBV5-6 with TRBJ2-3, with TRBD2 as a possible D gene (5 bases). Germline V lookup: CDR1 SGHDT, CDR2 YYEEEE. The CDR3 contains 14 residues. The V end was cut by 4 bases, the J end by 6 bases, with 15 bases between. CDR3 DNA: TGTGCCAGCAGCCCGGGAACCTACCTCGATACGCAGTATTTT. Translation gives CASSPGTYLDTQYF.

In its sample, this clonotype was seen a few times. The chain uses TRBV19 and TRBJ2-2; 8 bases fit TRBD1. The CDR3 is made up of 20 amino acids. With 1 base clipped from V and 6 bases from J, the junction kept 19 bases outside the gene matches. Germline loops: CDR1 LNHDA, CDR2 SQIVND (reference sequence). The CDR3 is CASSIVTGTGSRLFPGELFF. CDR3 in DNA: TGTGCCAGTAGTATAGTAACCGGGACAGGTTCGAGGTTGTTCCCCGGGGAGCTGTTTTTT.

The chain joins TRBV18 to TRBJ2-5; the D is unclear. Trimming shortened V by 2 bases and J by 7 bases, and 17 bases separated the two germline ends. This CDR3 spans 15 amino acids. Germline V gives CDR1 KGHSH, CDR2 LQKENI. CDR3 sequence reads: CASSPKSAPERTQYF. CDR3 bases: TGTGCCAGCTCACCAAAAAGCGCTCCTGAGAGGACCCAGTACTTC.

This rearrangement joins TRBV4-1 to TRBJ2-1; 8 nucleotides agree with TRBD2. CDR3 length: 16 amino acids. Looked up from germline, CDR1 is MGHRA and CDR2 is YSYEKL. V lost 2 bases and J lost 7; bases outside the gene matches: 10. DNA of the CDR3: TGCGCCAGCAGCCAATTCGGGGTAGCGGGATGGAATGAGCAGTTCTTC. Residues: CASSQFGVAGWNEQFF.

The chain uses TRBV5-4 and TRBJ2-3; 8 nucleotides align to TRBD2. The junction had 5 bases not matched to a gene; V was cut back by 1 base and J by 1 base. The germline V gene encodes CDR1 SGHNT and CDR2 YYREEE (reference sequence). CDR3 length: 16 residues. CDR3 region: CASSLKREFGTDTQYF. In DNA, the CDR3 is TGTGCCAGCAGCTTGAAGCGGGAGTTCGGCACAGATACGCAGTATTTT.

This chain connects TRBV4-2 to TRBJ2-3, with 10 positions matching TRBD2. This CDR3 spans 19 amino acids. Losses at the gene ends were 2 bases for V and 6 bases for J; bases not matched to a gene: 17. Germline CDR1 LGHNA, CDR2 YNFKEQ. CDR3 loop: CASSQILGWASGSSDTQYF. Written as DNA, the CDR3 is TGTGCCAGCAGCCAAATCCTCGGTTGGGCTAGCGGGAGTAGCGATACGCAGTATTTT.

CDR3 sequence reads: CASRGVASYEQYF. In DNA, the CDR3 is TGTGCCAGCAGGGGGGTAGCAAGCTACGAGCAGTACTTC. This chain uses TRBV7-2 with TRBJ2-7; D tentatively fits TRBD1 or TRBD2 (5 bases each). The CDR3 is 13 amino acids. Germline loops: CDR1 SGHTA, CDR2 FQGNSA. V lost 6 bases, J lost 3 bases, and 12 bases lay in between.

This clonotype was found a few times. The J gene is TRBJ2-3, the V gene TRBV27, with 13 bases matching TRBD2. CDR1 is MNHEY, CDR2 SMNVEV, per germline (reference sequence). Germline trimming cut 5 bases from V and 12 bases from J; bases unmatched to any gene: 20. This CDR3 region has 18 residues. This CDR3 reads CASSPQTRLAGGRARQYF. The CDR3 DNA sequence: TGTGCCAGCAGTCCCCAGACCCGACTAGCGGGAGGTCGTGCCAGACAGTATTTT.

In this sample, this clonotype turned up a few times. This chain joins TRBV5-4 and TRBJ1-2; TRBD1 is a possible D gene (5 bases). The V and J ends lost 0 bases and 3 bases respectively, with 12 bases between them. The CDR3 has 15 amino acids. Germline CDR1 reads SGHNT; CDR2 reads YYREEE (reference sequence). The CDR3 DNA is TGTGCCAGCAGCTTGGACCAAGGGGCGGACTATGGCTACACCTTC. Protein: CASSLDQGADYGYTF. Full variable domain (remainder filled in from reference TRBV5-4 and TRBJ1-2): ETGVTQSPTHLIKTRGQQVTLRCSSQSGHNTVSWYQQALGQGPQFIFQYYREEENGRGNFPPRFSGLQFPNYSSELNVNALELDDSALYLCASSLDQGADYGYTFGSGTRLTVV.

This clonotype occurred a few times. V and J are TRBV11-2 and TRBJ2-2; D might be TRBD1 (6 bases). The CDR3 has 20 amino acids. The V end lost 3 bases, the J end lost 1 base, and 24 bases lay between the germline ends. The germline gives CDR1 SGHAT, CDR2 FQNNGV. This CDR3 is CASSFTLILPGHRNTGELFF. CDR3 nucleotide sequence: TGTGCCAGCAGCTTTACCCTTATCCTTCCGGGACACCGGAACACCGGGGAGCTGTTTTTT.

This clonotype was seen only a few times. This chain links TRBV29-1 with TRBJ2-5; unclear D gene. V dropped 4 bases and J dropped 6 bases, with 18 bases sitting between them. This CDR3 region has 14 residues. Germline V CDR1 and CDR2: SQVTM, ANQGSEA. The CDR3 loop is CSVGGVGLRKTQYF. CDR3 sequence (DNA): TGCAGCGTTGGTGGAGTAGGCTTAAGAAAGACCCAGTACTTC.

This clonotype was picked up many times. The chain uses TRBV20-1 and TRBJ2-1; possibly TRBD1 for D (6 bases). The CDR3 loop spans 14 amino acids. CDR1 is DFQATT and CDR2 is SNEGSKA in the germline V gene (reference sequence). V dropped 6 bases and J dropped 4 bases, with 16 bases sitting between them. The chain's CDR3 is CSAQGGNGYNEQFF. In nucleotides, the CDR3 is TGCAGTGCCCAAGGGGGAAATGGGTACAATGAGCAGTTCTTC.

The table lists this clonotype with many counts. This chain links TRBV25-1 with TRBJ2-7, with TRBD2 identical over 15 bases. After removal of 3 bases from V and 1 base from J, the junction contained 7 bases not matched to a gene. Germline values: CDR1 MGHDK, CDR2 SYGVNS. The CDR3 sequence is 18 residues long. The CDR3 DNA reads as TGTGCCAGCAGTGAGCTCACCGGGACTAGCGGGAGGTCCTACGAGCAGTACTTC. This sequence encodes CASSELTGTSGRSYEQYF.

This clonotype was counted a few times. This rearrangement joins TRBV7-8 to TRBJ2-7; TRBD2 is a possible D gene (6 bases). V was pared by 8 bases and J by 4 bases, with 18 bases between. Germline CDR1 reads SGHVS; CDR2 reads FQNEAQ. The CDR3 extends over 14 amino acids. The chain's CDR3 is CASSAGGERYEQYF. CDR3 bases: TGTGCCAGCTCTGCCGGCGGGGAACGGTACGAGCAGTACTTC.

The chain has TRBV9 and TRBJ1-2; 8 nucleotides agree with TRBD1. Germline V gives CDR1 SGDLS, CDR2 YYNGEE. This CDR3 is built from 14 residues. With V trimmed by 7 bases and J by 4 bases, 9 bases remained unmatched. CDR3 sequence: CASQGQEGFYGYTF. In DNA form, the CDR3 reads TGTGCCAGCCAGGGACAGGAGGGTTTCTATGGCTACACCTTC.

The V gene is TRBV5-1, the J gene TRBJ2-5, with D uncertain. V lost 6 bases to trimming and J lost 2 bases, with 11 bases between them. Germline V gives CDR1 SGHRS, CDR2 YFSETQ. CDR3 size: 13 residues. The CDR3 DNA reads as TGCGCCAGCATGGTGGCGGCTCAAGAGACCCAGTACTTC. It yields the protein CASMVAAQETQYF.

The rearrangement joins TRBV5-4 to TRBJ2-2, with TRBD2 matching 7 bases. Per germline, CDR1 SGHNT and CDR2 YYREEE (reference sequence). The CDR3 consists of 15 residues. V gave up 4 bases and J gave up 1 base; unmatched junction bases: 4. The chain's CDR3 is CASSAGVVNTGELFF. The CDR3 DNA is TGTGCCAGCAGCGCGGGGGTAGTGAACACCGGGGAGCTGTTTTTT.

The rearrangement links TRBV7-1 to TRBJ2-7; D is unclear. TRBV7-1 is annotated as an ORF whose role is uncertain. The CDR3 totals 17 residues. V lost 3 bases to trimming and J lost 1 base, with 19 bases between them. As DNA, the CDR3 is TGTGCCAGCAGCTCTGGGATCGCACGGGCCCTTTCCTACGAGCAGTACTTC. Encoded protein: CASSSGIARALSYEQYF.